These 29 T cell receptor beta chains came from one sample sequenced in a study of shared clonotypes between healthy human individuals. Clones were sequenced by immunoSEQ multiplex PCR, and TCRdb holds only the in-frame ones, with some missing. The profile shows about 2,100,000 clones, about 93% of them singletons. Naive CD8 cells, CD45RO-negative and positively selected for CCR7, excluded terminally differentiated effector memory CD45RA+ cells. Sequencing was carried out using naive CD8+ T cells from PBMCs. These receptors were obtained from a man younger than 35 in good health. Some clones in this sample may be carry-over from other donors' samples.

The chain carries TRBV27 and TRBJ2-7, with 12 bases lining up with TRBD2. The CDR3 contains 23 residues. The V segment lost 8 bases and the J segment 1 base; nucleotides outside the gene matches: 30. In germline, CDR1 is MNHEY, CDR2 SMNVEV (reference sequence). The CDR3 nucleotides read TGTGCCAGCCGTGCAAGAGGGACAGGGGAGTTCGGGACTAGCGGGCTCTTATCCTACGAGCAGTACTTC. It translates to CASRARGTGEFGTSGLLSYEQYF.

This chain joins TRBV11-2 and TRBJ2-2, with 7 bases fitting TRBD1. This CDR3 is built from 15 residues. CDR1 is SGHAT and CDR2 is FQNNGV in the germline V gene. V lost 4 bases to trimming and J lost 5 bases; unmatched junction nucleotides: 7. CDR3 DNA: TGTGCCAGCAGCTCCACAGGGGATGGGACCGGGGAGCTGTTTTTT. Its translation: CASSSTGDGTGELFF.

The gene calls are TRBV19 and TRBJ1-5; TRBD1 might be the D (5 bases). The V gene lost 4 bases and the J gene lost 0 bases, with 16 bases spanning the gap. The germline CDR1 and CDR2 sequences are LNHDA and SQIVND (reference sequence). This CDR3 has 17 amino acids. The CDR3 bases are TGTGCCAGTAGTAGCCGGGACGGCGGCTATAGCAATCAGCCCCAGCATTTT. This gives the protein CASSSRDGGYSNQPQHF.

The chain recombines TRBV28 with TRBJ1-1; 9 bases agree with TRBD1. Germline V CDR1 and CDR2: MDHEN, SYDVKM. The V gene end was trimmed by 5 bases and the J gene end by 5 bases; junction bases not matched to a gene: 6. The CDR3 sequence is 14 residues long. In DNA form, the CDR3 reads TGTGCCAGCAGTATCCACAGGGGGCAGACTGAAGCTTTCTTT. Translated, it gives CASSIHRGQTEAFF.

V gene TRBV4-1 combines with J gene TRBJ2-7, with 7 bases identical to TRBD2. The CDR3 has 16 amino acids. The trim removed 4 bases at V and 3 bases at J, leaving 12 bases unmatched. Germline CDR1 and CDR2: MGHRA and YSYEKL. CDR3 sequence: CASSLQFGGSLYEQYF. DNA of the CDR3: TGCGCCAGCAGCCTACAATTCGGCGGGAGTCTCTACGAGCAGTACTTC.

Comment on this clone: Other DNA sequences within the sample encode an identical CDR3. CDR3 loop: CASSVGGSTGELFF. The CDR3 DNA reads TGTGCCAGCAGCGTGGGGGGCAGCACCGGGGAGCTGTTTTTT. The chain recombines TRBV9 with TRBJ2-2; either TRBD1 or TRBD2 may supply D (6 bases each). Germline V CDR1 and CDR2: SGDLS, YYNGEE. Trimming removed 2 bases at V and 4 bases at J, with 9 bases between. This CDR3 spans 14 amino acids.

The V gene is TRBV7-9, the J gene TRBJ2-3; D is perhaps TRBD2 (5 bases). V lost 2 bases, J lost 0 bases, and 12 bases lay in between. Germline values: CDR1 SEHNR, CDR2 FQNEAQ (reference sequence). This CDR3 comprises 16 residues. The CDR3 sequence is CASSLSPAESTDTQYF. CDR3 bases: TGTGCCAGCAGCTTATCCCCAGCGGAGAGCACAGATACGCAGTATTTT.

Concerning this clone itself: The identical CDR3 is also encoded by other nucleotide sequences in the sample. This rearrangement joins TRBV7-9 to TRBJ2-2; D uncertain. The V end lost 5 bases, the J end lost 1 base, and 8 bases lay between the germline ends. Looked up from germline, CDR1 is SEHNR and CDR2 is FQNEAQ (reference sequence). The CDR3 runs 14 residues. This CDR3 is CASSPSENTGELFF. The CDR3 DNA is TGTGCCAGCAGCCCCTCAGAGAACACCGGGGAGCTGTTTTTT. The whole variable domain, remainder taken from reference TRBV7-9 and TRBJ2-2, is DTGVSQNPRHKITKRGQNVTFRCDPISEHNRLYWYRQTLGQGPEFLTYFQNEAQLEKSRLLSDRFSAERPKGSFSTLEIQRTEQGDSAMYLCASSPSENTGELFFGEGSRLTVL.

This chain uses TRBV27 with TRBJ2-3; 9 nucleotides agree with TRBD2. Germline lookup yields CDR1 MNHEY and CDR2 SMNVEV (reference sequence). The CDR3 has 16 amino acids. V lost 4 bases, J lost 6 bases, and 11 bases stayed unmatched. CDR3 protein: CASSSPAGGPWDTQYF. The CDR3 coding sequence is TGTGCCAGCAGTTCCCCGGCGGGAGGGCCGTGGGATACGCAGTATTTT.

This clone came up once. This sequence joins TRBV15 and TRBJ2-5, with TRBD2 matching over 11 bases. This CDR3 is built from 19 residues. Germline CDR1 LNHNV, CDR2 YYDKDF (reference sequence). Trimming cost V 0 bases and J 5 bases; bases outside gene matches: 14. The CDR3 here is CATSRELVDSGRAGETQYF. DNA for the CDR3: TGTGCCACCAGCAGAGAATTGGTTGATAGCGGGAGGGCCGGGGAGACCCAGTACTTC.

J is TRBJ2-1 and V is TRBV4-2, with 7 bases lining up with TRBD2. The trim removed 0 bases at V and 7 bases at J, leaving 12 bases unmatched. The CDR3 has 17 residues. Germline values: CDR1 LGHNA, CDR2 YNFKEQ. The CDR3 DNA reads TGTGCCAGCAGCCAAGATGGGGCGGGAGCTTTAGGGAATGAGCAGTTCTTC. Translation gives CASSQDGAGALGNEQFF.

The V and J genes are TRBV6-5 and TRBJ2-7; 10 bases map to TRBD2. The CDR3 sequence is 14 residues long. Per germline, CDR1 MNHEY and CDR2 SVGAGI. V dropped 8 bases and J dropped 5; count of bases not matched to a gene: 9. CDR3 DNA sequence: TGTGCCAGCGCGTCCGGGACTAGCGTCCACGAGCAGTACTTC. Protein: CASASGTSVHEQYF.

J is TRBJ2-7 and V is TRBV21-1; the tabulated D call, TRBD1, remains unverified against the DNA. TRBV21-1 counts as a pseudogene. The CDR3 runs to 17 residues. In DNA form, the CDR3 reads TGTGCCAGCAGCAAGGGGACAGGGGAATTACCTCCCTACGAGCAGTACTTC. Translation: CASSKGTGELPPYEQYF.

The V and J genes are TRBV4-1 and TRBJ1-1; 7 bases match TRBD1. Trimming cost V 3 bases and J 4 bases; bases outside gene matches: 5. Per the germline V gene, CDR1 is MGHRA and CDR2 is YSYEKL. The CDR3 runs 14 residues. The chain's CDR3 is CASSQARGITEAFF. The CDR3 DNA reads TGCGCCAGCAGCCAGGCCAGGGGGATCACTGAAGCTTTCTTT.

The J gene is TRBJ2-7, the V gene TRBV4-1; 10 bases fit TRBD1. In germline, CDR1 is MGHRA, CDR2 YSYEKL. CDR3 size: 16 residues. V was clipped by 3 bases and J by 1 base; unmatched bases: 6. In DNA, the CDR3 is TGCGCCAGCAGCCAGAGGGACAGGGGAGCGTCCTACGAGCAGTACTTC. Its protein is CASSQRDRGASYEQYF.

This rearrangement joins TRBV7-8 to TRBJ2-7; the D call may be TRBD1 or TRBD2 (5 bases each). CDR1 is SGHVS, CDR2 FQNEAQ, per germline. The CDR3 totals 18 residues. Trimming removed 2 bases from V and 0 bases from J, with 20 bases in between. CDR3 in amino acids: CASSLSKFKGTDSYEQYF. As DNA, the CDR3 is TGTGCCAGCAGCTTATCTAAATTCAAGGGGACGGACTCCTACGAGCAGTACTTC.

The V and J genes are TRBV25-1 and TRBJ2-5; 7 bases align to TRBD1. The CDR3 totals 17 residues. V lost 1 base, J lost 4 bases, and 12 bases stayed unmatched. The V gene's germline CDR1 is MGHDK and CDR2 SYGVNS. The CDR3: CASSEFETGNLGETQYF. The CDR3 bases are TGTGCCAGCAGTGAATTCGAGACAGGGAATCTAGGAGAGACCCAGTACTTC.

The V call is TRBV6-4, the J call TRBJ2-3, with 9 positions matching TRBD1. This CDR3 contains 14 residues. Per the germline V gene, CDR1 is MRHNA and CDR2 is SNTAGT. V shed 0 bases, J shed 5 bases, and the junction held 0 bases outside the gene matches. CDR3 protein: CASSDSTGGDTQYF. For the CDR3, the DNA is TGTGCCAGCAGTGACTCGACAGGGGGAGATACGCAGTATTTT.

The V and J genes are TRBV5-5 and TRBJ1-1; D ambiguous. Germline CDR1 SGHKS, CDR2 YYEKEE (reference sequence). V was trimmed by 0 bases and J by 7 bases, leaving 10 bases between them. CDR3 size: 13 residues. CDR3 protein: CASSLGGRSEAFF. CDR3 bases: TGTGCCAGCAGCTTGGGTGGGCGGAGTGAAGCTTTCTTT.

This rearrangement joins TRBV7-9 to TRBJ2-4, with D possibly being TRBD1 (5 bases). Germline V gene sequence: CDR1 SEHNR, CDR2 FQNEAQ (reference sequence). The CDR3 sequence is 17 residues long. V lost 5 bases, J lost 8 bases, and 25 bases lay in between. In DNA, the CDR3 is TGTGCCAGCAGCCAAGAAAAAGGGATCACAGGTTCGGACATTCAGTACTTC. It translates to CASSQEKGITGSDIQYF.

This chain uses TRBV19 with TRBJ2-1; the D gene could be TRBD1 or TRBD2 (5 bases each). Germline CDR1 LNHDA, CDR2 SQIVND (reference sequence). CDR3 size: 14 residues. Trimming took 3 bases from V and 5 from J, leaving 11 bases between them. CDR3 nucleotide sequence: TGTGCCAGTAGTATTGGTGGGACCAACAATGAGCAGTTCTTC. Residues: CASSIGGTNNEQFF.

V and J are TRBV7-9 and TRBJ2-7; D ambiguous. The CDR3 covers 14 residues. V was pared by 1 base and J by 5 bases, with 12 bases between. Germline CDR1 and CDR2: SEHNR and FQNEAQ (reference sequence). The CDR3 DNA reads TGTGCCAGCAGCTTAGGGGGATGGCGGAACGAGCAGTACTTC. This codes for CASSLGGWRNEQYF.

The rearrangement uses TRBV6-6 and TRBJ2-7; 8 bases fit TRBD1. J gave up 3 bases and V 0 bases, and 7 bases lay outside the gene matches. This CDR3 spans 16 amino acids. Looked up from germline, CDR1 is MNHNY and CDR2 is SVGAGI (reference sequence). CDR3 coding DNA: TGTGCCAGCAGTTACTCGATCCGACAGGGGCTCTACGAGCAGTACTTC. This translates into CASSYSIRQGLYEQYF.

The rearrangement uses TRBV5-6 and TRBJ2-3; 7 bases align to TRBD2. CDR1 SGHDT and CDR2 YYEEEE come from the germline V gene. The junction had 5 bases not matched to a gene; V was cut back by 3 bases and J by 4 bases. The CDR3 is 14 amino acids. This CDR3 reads CASSSLGGADTQYF. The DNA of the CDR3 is TGTGCCAGCAGCTCCCTGGGAGGGGCAGATACGCAGTATTTT.

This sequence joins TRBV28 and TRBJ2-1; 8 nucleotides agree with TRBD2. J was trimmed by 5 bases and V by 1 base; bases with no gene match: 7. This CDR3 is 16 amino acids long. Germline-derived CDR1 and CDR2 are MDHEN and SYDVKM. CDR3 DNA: TGTGCCAGCAGTTTATTAAGCGGGAGTGTCAACAATGAGCAGTTCTTC. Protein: CASSLLSGSVNNEQFF.

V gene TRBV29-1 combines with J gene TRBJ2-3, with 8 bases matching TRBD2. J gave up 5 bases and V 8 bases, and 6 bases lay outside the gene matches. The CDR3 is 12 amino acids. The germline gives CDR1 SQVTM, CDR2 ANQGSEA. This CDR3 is CSSGGGRDTQYF. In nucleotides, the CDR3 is TGCAGCTCCGGGGGGGGTCGAGATACGCAGTATTTT.

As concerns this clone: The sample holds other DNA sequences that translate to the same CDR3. The CDR3 sequence is CASRTGGSTDTQYF. For the CDR3, the DNA is TGTGCCAGCCGTACGGGGGGCAGCACAGATACGCAGTATTTT. The J gene is TRBJ2-3, the V gene TRBV27; D is possibly TRBD2 (7 bases). Germline V gene data show CDR1 as MNHEY and CDR2 as SMNVEV (reference sequence). The germline V and J ends were trimmed by 8 bases and 0 bases, with 12 bases remaining between them. This CDR3 region has 14 residues.

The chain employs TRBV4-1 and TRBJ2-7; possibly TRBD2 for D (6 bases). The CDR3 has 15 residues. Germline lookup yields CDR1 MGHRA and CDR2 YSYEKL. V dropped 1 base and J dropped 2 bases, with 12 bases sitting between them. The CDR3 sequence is CASSQGEEVAYEQYF. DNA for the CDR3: TGCGCCAGCAGCCAAGGGGAGGAAGTGGCCTACGAGCAGTACTTC.

The CDR3 nucleotides read TGTGCCAGCAGCGCGGACAGGGCTGGCAATGAGCAGTTCTTC. Translating it yields CASSADRAGNEQFF. V and J are TRBV9 and TRBJ2-1; 8 nucleotides agree with TRBD1. V was clipped by 3 bases and J by 6 bases; unmatched bases: 5. The CDR3 spans 14 residues. Germline CDR1 and CDR2: SGDLS and YYNGEE.